These 24 T cell receptor beta chains were sequenced from one sample in a study of CD8 T cells in Susac syndrome. With random hexamers, reverse transcription was performed on about 0.5 to 1 ug of RNA. TCRdb reprocessed the immunoSEQ multiplex PCR reads via MiXCR and lists one record per CDR3 protein. Found here are 100,000 to 150,000 distinct CDR3 sequences, 75% to 90% of them singletons; the top ten hold roughly 0.53%. Sequenced sample: CD8+ T cells from PBMCs. The receptor set was obtained from a human donor with multiple sclerosis.

DNA of the CDR3: TGCAGCGCTCGGACCAATCTTTTATATGGCTACACCTTC. Translation gives CSARTNLLYGYTF. The V call is TRBV29-1, the J call TRBJ1-2; the D is unclear. Trimming removed 7 bases at V and 5 bases at J, with 17 bases between. The CDR3 contains 13 residues. CDR1 and CDR2 from the germline V gene are SQVTM and ANQGSEA.

The chain employs TRBV12-3 or TRBV12-4 and TRBJ1-2, with unresolved D. This CDR3 has 13 amino acids. Trimming pared 5 bases from V and 4 bases from J, leaving 11 bases between. This chain's CDR3 is CASSIALRYGYTF. CDR3 coding DNA: TGTGCCAGCAGTATTGCGCTACGCTATGGCTACACCTTC.

V usage is TRBV4-1 and J usage is TRBJ2-3; D not resolved. The CDR3 sequence is 14 residues long. Germline V gene sequence: CDR1 MGHRA, CDR2 YSYEKL. V was shortened by 5 bases and J by 6 bases, with 15 bases between the two germline ends. CDR3 DNA sequence: TGCGCCAGCAGCGCCCTAGGCCTCAAGGATACGCAGTATTTT. Its protein product is CASSALGLKDTQYF.

The chain employs TRBV6-5 and TRBJ1-2; TRBD1 aligns across 8 bases. J was trimmed by 7 bases and V by 4 bases; bases with no gene match: 11. This CDR3 comprises 15 residues. Germline V gives CDR1 MNHEY, CDR2 SVGAGI. The CDR3 protein is CASSSLDRGMAGYTF. CDR3 DNA: TGTGCCAGCAGTTCCTTAGACAGGGGAATGGCTGGCTACACCTTC.

The chain recombines TRBV7-6 with TRBJ1-1; D call uncertain. Germline CDR1 reads SGHVS; CDR2 reads FNYEAQ. This CDR3 has 15 residues. Trimming shortened V by 0 bases and J by 3 bases, and 11 bases separated the two germline ends. CDR3 DNA: TGTGCCAGCAGCTTAGCAGATGTCCAGGACACTGAAGCTTTCTTT. This translates into CASSLADVQDTEAFF. The whole variable domain, remainder taken from reference TRBV7-6 and TRBJ1-1, is GAGVSQSPRYKVTKRGQDVALRCDPISGHVSLYWYRQALGQGPEFLTYFNYEAQQDKSGLPNDRFSAERPEGSISTLTIQRTEQRDSAMYRCASSLADVQDTEAFFGQGTRLTVV.

The chain is built from TRBV2 and TRBJ2-7; no firm D call. This CDR3 spans 13 amino acids. V shed 7 bases and J shed 0 bases, with 10 bases lying between them. CDR1 and CDR2 (germline): SNHLY, FYNNEI. In nucleotides, the CDR3 is TGTGCCAGCATGGGCAGGCACTCCTACGAGCAGTACTTC. Translated: CASMGRHSYEQYF.

J is TRBJ2-1 and V is TRBV6-5; no reliable D call. V lost 3 bases and J 7 bases, leaving 13 bases between the germline ends. CDR1 and CDR2 (germline): MNHEY, SVGAGI. The length of the CDR3 is 14 residues. CDR3 region: CASSYRDRWNEQFF. For the CDR3, the DNA is TGTGCCAGCAGTTATCGTGATAGATGGAATGAGCAGTTCTTC.

This sequence joins TRBV5-5 and TRBJ2-3, with TRBD1 matching 9 bases. This CDR3 has 17 amino acids. V gave up 4 bases and J gave up 1 base; unmatched junction bases: 10. Germline assignment: CDR1 SGHKS and CDR2 YYEKEE (reference sequence). CDR3: CASSRPGTGLGTDTQYF. The CDR3 region has the DNA TGTGCCAGCAGCCGTCCCGGGACAGGGCTTGGCACAGATACGCAGTATTTT.

The V and J genes are TRBV12-3 or TRBV12-4 and TRBJ2-4; D gene ambiguous. The CDR3 spans 13 residues. Trimming took 6 bases from V and 9 from J, leaving 15 bases between them. CDR3 loop: CASSLSNPIIQYF. The CDR3 bases are TGTGCCAGCAGCCTTTCTAATCCGATCATTCAGTACTTC.

J is TRBJ2-1 and V is TRBV4-2; 11 nucleotides agree with TRBD2. V trimming: 3 bases; J trimming: 5 bases; junction bases outside the gene matches: 6. The CDR3 consists of 16 residues. Germline values: CDR1 LGHNA, CDR2 YNFKEQ. CDR3 protein: CASSQELAGEDNEQFF. CDR3 DNA sequence: TGTGCCAGCAGCCAGGAACTAGCGGGAGAGGACAATGAGCAGTTCTTC.

The chain uses TRBV15 and TRBJ2-1; 10 bases map to TRBD1. This CDR3 has 16 residues. With 1 base clipped from V and 5 bases from J, the junction kept 5 bases outside the gene matches. The germline V gene has CDR1 LNHNV and CDR2 YYDKDF (reference sequence). CDR3 in DNA: TGTGCCACCAGCAGAGGAGTTGGGACAGGGGACAATGAGCAGTTCTTC. Its translation: CATSRGVGTGDNEQFF.

V gene TRBV7-9 combines with J gene TRBJ1-3; tentative D call: TRBD1 (6 bases). The V and J ends lost 3 bases and 0 bases respectively, with 6 bases between them. Germline V lookup: CDR1 SEHNR, CDR2 FQNEAQ (reference sequence). This CDR3 contains 14 residues. CDR3 amino acids: CASSLGASGNTIYF. Here the CDR3 DNA reads TGTGCCAGCAGCTTGGGGGCCTCTGGAAACACCATATATTTT.

J is TRBJ2-2 and V is TRBV9, with 9 bases identical to TRBD2. V lost 0 bases to trimming and J lost 7 bases; unmatched junction nucleotides: 10. The length of the CDR3 is 17 residues. Germline V gene data show CDR1 as SGDLS and CDR2 as YYNGEE. CDR3: CASSVEGLAGMNGELFF. In nucleotides, the CDR3 is TGTGCCAGCAGCGTAGAAGGGCTAGCGGGAATGAACGGGGAGCTGTTTTTT.

J is TRBJ1-1 and V is TRBV12-3 or TRBV12-4; no clear D. V lost 0 bases and J 4 bases, leaving 9 bases between the germline ends. The CDR3 runs to 14 residues. The CDR3 region is CASSLALFGTEAFF. The CDR3 DNA sequence: TGTGCCAGCAGTTTAGCCCTTTTCGGCACTGAAGCTTTCTTT.

The chain links TRBV6-1 to TRBJ2-7; D might be TRBD2 (5 bases). The CDR3 extends over 14 amino acids. Germline-derived CDR1 and CDR2 are MNHNS and SASEGT. Trimming took off 2 bases at V and 0 bases at J, with 8 bases between the two ends. The CDR3 loop is CASSESGYSYEQYF. CDR3 DNA: TGTGCCAGCAGTGAATCGGGGTACTCCTACGAGCAGTACTTC.

This chain connects TRBV3-1 to TRBJ2-3; D is perhaps TRBD1 (5 bases). In germline, CDR1 is LGHDT, CDR2 YNNKEL (reference sequence). This CDR3 comprises 18 residues. Between the trimmed V and J ends, which lost 0 bases and 1 base, there was a span of 17 bases. CDR3 sequence (DNA): TGTGCCAGCAGCCAAGATGTAGTAACAGGACGGGGCACAGATACGCAGTATTTT. The encoded protein is CASSQDVVTGRGTDTQYF.

The CDR3 region has the DNA TGTGCCAGCTTTGAAGGGCTTGCAGGAAACACCATATATTTT. Its translation: CASFEGLAGNTIYF. The rearrangement joins TRBV7-8 to TRBJ1-3; D is unclear. V dropped 8 bases and J dropped 4 bases, with 15 bases sitting between them. The CDR3 is made up of 14 amino acids. Germline V gene lookup returns CDR1 SGHVS and CDR2 FQNEAQ.

In this sample, this clonotype turned up once. The CDR3 sequence: CASSLVAPMSNEQFF. CDR3 coding DNA: TGCGCCAGCAGCTTGGTAGCGCCGATGTCGAATGAGCAGTTCTTC. V gene TRBV5-1 combines with J gene TRBJ2-1; tentatively, D is TRBD2 (5 bases). CDR1 and CDR2 from the germline V gene are SGHRS and YFSETQ. The CDR3 sequence is 15 residues long. Trimming shortened V by 0 bases and J by 7 bases, and 14 bases separated the two germline ends.

This chain connects TRBV7-2 to TRBJ1-1; D not certain. The CDR3 covers 11 residues. V lost 4 bases and J 14 bases, leaving 14 bases between the germline ends. CDR1 and CDR2 from the germline V gene are SGHTA and FQGNSA. The CDR3 nucleotides are TGTGCCAGCAGCTACGGAGGGAGCCGATTCTTT. Its translation is CASSYGGSRFF.

V usage is TRBV20-1 and J usage is TRBJ2-1; D is unclear. Trimming removed 6 bases at V and 5 bases at J, with 23 bases between. This CDR3 contains 16 residues. From germline, CDR1 is DFQATT and CDR2 SNEGSKA (reference sequence). CDR3 sequence: CSAAPISAHLNNEQFF. CDR3 bases: TGCAGTGCCGCCCCTATAAGTGCTCATTTAAACAATGAGCAGTTCTTC.

This chain links TRBV6-5 with TRBJ2-5, with unresolved D. The CDR3 loop spans 15 amino acids. V was clipped by 2 bases and J by 4 bases, with 14 bases between them. Per germline, CDR1 MNHEY and CDR2 SVGAGI. The CDR3 sequence is CASSYTHGYGETQYF. CDR3 bases: TGTGCCAGCAGTTACACACACGGGTACGGAGAGACCCAGTACTTC.

This chain uses TRBV19 with TRBJ2-1; D unresolved. Germline V lookup: CDR1 LNHDA, CDR2 SQIVND (reference sequence). The CDR3 totals 15 residues. V lost 4 bases, J lost 2 bases, and 12 bases lay in between. CDR3 DNA sequence: TGTGCCAGTAGTACTGCCTATCCCCCCTACAATGAGCAGTTCTTC. Encoded protein: CASSTAYPPYNEQFF.

This chain uses TRBV5-4 with TRBJ1-2; D remains ambiguous. The length of the CDR3 is 17 residues. CDR1 is SGHNT, CDR2 YYREEE, per germline (reference sequence). V lost 6 bases and J 6 bases, leaving 27 bases between the germline ends. CDR3 amino acids: CASTYFPHRGPRDGYTF. CDR3 bases: TGTGCCAGCACCTACTTCCCCCACAGAGGGCCTCGGGATGGCTACACCTTC. Complete variable domain (other parts from reference TRBV5-4 and TRBJ1-2): ETGVTQSPTHLIKTRGQQVTLRCSSQSGHNTVSWYQQALGQGPQFIFQYYREEENGRGNFPPRFSGLQFPNYSSELNVNALELDDSALYLCASTYFPHRGPRDGYTFGSGTRLTVV.

The CDR3 DNA is TGTGCCAGCAGCTTAGGCGGCGGGGGCATTTACAATGAGCAGTTCTTC. Its translation: CASSLGGGGIYNEQFF. V gene TRBV7-9 combines with J gene TRBJ2-1; D is perhaps TRBD2 (7 bases). CDR1 is SEHNR and CDR2 is FQNEAQ in the germline V gene (reference sequence). The CDR3 is 16 residues long. V dropped 1 base and J dropped 4 bases, with 14 bases sitting between them.